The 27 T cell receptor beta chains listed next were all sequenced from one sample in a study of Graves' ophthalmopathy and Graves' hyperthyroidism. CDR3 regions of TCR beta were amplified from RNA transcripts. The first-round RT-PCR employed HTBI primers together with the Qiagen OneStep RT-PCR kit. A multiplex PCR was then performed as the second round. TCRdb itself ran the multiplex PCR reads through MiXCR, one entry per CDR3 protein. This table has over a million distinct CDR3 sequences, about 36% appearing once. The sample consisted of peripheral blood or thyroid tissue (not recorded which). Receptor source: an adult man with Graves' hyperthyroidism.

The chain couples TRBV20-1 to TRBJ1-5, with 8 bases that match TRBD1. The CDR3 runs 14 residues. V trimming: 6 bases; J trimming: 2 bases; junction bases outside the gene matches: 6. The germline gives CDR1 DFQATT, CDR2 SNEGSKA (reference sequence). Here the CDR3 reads CSALGQGGNQPQHF. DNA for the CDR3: TGCAGTGCCCTCGGACAGGGTGGCAATCAGCCCCAGCATTTT.

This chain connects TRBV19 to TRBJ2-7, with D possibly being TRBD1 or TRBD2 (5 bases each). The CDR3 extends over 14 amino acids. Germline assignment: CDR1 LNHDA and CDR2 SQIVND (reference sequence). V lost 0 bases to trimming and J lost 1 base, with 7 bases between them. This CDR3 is CASSIEGESYEQYF. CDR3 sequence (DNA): TGTGCCAGTAGTATAGAGGGGGAGTCCTACGAGCAGTACTTC.

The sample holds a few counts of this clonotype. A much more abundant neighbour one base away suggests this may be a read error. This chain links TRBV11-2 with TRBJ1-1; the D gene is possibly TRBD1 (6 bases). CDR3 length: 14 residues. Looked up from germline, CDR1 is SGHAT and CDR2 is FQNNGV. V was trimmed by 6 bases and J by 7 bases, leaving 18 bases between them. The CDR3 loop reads CASRLRQAIIEAFF. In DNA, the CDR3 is TGTGCCAGCAGATTACGACAGGCTATTATTGAAGCTTTCTTT.

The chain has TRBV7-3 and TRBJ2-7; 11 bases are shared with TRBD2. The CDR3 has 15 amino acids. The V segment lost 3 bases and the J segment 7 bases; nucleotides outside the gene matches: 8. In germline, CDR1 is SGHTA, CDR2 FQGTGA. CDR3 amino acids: CASSFKLAGVSEQYF. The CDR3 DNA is TGTGCCAGCAGCTTCAAACTAGCGGGAGTATCTGAGCAGTACTTC. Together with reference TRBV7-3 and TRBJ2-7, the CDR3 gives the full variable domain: GAGVSQTPSNKVTEKGKYVELRCDPISGHTALYWYRQSLGQGPEFLIYFQGTGAADDSGLPNDRFFAVRPEGSVSTLKIQRTERGDSAVYLCASSFKLAGVSEQYFGPGTRLTVT.

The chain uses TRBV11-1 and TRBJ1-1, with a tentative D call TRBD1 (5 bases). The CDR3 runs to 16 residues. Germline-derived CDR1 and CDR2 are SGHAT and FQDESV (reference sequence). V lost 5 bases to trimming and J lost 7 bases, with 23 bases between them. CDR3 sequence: CASSVEGQVVPHEAFF. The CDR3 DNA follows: TGTGCCAGCAGCGTCGAGGGGCAGGTGGTCCCCCATGAAGCTTTCTTT. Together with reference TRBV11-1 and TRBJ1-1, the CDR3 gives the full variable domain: EAEVAQSPRYKITEKSQAVAFWCDPISGHATLYWYRQILGQGPELLVQFQDESVVDDSQLPKDRFSAERLKGVDSTLKIQPAELGDSAMYLCASSVEGQVVPHEAFFGQGTRLTVV.

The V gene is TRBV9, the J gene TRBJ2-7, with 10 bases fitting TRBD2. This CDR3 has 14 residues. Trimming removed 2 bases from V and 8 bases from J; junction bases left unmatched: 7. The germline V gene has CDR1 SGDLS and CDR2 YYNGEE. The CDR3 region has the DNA TGTGCCAGCAGCGTTGGTCTAGCGGGGGCCAAGCAGTACTTC. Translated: CASSVGLAGAKQYF.

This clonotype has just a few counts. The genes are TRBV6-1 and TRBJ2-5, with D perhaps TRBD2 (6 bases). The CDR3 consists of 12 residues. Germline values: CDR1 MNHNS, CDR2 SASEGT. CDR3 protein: CGSRRGPETQYF. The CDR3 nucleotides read TGTGGCAGTAGGCGGGGCCCAGAGACCCAGTACTTC.

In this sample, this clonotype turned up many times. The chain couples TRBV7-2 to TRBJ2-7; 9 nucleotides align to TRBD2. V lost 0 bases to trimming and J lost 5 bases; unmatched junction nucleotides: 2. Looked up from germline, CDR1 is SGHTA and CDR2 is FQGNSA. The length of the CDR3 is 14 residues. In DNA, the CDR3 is TGTGCCAGCAGCTTAGCAGCGGGGGGCCACGAGCAGTACTTC. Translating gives CASSLAAGGHEQYF.

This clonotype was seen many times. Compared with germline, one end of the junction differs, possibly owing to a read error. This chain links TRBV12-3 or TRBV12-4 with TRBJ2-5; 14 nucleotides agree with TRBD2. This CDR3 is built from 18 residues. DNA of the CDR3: TGTGCCAGCAGCCCCGGGACTAGCGGGAGAAGGGTCCAACAGACCCAGTACTTC. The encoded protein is CASSPGTSGRRVQQTQYF.

This chain's CDR3 is CASRARQGYEQYF. CDR3 DNA: TGTGCCAGCAGAGCCCGACAGGGCTACGAGCAGTACTTC. The V gene is TRBV28, the J gene TRBJ2-7; 7 bases line up with TRBD1. Germline lookup yields CDR1 MDHEN and CDR2 SYDVKM. This CDR3 has 13 amino acids. With V trimmed by 6 bases and J by 3 bases, 5 bases remained unmatched.

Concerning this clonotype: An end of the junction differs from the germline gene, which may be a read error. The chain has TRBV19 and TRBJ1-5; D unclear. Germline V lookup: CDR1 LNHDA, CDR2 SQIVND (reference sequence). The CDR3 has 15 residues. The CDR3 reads CASSWSSYSNQPQRF. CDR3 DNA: TGTGCCAGTAGTTGGTCAAGTTATAGCAATCAGCCCCAGCGTTTT.

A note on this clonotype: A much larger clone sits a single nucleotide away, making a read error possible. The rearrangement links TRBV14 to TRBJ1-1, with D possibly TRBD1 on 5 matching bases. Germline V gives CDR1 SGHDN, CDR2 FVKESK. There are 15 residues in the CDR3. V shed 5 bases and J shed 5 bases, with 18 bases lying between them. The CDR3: CASSSLGGDQTEAFF. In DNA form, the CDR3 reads TGTGCCAGCAGCTCCCTTGGCGGGGACCAGACTGAAGCTTTCTTT.

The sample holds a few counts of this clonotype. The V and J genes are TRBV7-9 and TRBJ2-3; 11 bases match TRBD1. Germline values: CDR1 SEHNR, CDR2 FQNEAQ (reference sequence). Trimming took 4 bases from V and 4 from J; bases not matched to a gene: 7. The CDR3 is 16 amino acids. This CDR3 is CASSSRDRGIPDTQYF. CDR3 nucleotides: TGTGCCAGCAGCTCACGGGACAGGGGGATCCCAGATACGCAGTATTTT. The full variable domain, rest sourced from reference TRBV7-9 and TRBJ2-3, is DTGVSQNPRHKITKRGQNVTFRCDPISEHNRLYWYRQTLGQGPEFLTYFQNEAQLEKSRLLSDRFSAERPKGSFSTLEIQRTEQGDSAMYLCASSSRDRGIPDTQYFGPGTRLTVL.

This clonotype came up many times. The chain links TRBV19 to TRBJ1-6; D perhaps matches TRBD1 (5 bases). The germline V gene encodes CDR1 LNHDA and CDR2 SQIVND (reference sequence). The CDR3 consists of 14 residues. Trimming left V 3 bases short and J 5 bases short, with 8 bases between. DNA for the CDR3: TGTGCCAGTAGTATTGGGGGTGATAATTCACCCCTCCACTTT. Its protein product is CASSIGGDNSPLHF.

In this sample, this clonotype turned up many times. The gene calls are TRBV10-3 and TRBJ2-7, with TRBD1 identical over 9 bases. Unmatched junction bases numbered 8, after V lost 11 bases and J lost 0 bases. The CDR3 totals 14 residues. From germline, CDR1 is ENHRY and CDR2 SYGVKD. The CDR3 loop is CAHRRTGDSYEQYF. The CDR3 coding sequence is TGTGCCCATCGTCGGACAGGGGACTCCTACGAGCAGTACTTC.

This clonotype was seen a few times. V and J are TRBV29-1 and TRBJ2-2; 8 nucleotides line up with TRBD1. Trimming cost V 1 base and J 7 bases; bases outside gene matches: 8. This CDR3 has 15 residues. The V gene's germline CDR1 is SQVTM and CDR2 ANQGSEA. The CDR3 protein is CSVEVAGGVYGELFF. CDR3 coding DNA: TGCAGCGTTGAAGTTGCAGGGGGCGTTTACGGGGAGCTGTTTTTT.

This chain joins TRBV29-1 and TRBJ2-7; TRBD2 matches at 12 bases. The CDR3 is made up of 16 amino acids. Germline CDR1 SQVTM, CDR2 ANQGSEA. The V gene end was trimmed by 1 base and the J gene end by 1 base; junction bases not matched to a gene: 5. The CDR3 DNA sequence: TGCAGCGTTGAAGGACTAGCGGGAGACTATTCCTACGAGCAGTACTTC. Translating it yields CSVEGLAGDYSYEQYF.

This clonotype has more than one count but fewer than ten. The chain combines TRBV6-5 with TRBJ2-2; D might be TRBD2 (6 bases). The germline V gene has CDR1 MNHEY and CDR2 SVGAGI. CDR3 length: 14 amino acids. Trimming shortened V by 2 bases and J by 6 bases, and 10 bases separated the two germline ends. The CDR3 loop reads CASSYGGNAGELFF. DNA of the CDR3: TGTGCCAGCAGTTACGGCGGGAATGCCGGGGAGCTGTTTTTT.

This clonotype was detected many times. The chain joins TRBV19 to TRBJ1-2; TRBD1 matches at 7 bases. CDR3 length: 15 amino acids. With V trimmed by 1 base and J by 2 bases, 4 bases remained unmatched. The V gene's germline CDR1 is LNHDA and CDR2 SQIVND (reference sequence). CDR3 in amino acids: CASSIVEQGNYGYTF. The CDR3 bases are TGTGCCAGTAGTATAGTTGAACAGGGGAACTATGGCTACACCTTC.

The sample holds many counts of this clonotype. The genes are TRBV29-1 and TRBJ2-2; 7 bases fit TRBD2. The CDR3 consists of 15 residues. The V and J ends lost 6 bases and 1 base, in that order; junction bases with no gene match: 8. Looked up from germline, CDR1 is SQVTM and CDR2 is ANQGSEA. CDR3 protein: CSVPRGDGNTGELFF. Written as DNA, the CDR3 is TGCAGCGTCCCTCGGGGGGACGGGAACACCGGGGAGCTGTTTTTT.

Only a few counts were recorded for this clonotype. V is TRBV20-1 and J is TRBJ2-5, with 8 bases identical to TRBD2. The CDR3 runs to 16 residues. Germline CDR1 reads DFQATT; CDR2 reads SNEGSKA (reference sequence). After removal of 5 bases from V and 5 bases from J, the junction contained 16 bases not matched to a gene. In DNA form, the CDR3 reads TGCAGTGCTTCCCCGCCAGAGGCGGGAGGTGATGAGACCCAGTACTTC. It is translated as CSASPPEAGGDETQYF.

CDR3 residues: CSVSGGGDGYTF. CDR3 DNA: TGCAGCGTTTCAGGGGGCGGAGATGGCTACACCTTC. The chain joins TRBV29-1 to TRBJ1-2, with 8 bases fitting TRBD1. Germline trimming cut 5 bases from V and 6 bases from J; bases unmatched to any gene: 5. CDR1 is SQVTM and CDR2 is ANQGSEA in the germline V gene. This CDR3 is built from 12 residues.

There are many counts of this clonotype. Here the CDR3 reads CASRTGTGQETQYF. Written as DNA, the CDR3 is TGTGCCAGCAGAACCGGGACGGGGCAAGAGACCCAGTACTTC. The chain joins TRBV7-2 to TRBJ2-5; D tentatively fits TRBD1 or TRBD2 (5 bases each). V lost 6 bases to trimming and J lost 2 bases, with 13 bases between them. The CDR3 length is 14 residues. Germline-derived CDR1 and CDR2 are SGHTA and FQGNSA.

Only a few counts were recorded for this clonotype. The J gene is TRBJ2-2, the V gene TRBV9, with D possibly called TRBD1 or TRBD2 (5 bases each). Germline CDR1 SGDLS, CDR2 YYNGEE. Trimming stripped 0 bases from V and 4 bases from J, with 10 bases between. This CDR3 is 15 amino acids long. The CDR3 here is CASSVEAGTTGELFF. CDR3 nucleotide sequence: TGTGCCAGCAGCGTAGAGGCAGGGACCACCGGGGAGCTGTTTTTT.

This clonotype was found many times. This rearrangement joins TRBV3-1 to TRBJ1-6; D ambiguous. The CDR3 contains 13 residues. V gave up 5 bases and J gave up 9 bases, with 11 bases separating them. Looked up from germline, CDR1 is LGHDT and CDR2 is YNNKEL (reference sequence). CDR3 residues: CASSNSPGSPLHF. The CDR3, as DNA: TGTGCCAGCAGCAACTCCCCGGGTTCACCCCTCCACTTT. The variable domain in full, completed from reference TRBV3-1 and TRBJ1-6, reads DTAVSQTPKYLVTQMGNDKSIKCEQNLGHDTMYWYKQDSKKFLKIMFSYNNKELIINETVPNRFSPKSPDKAHLNLHINSLELGDSAVYFCASSNSPGSPLHFGNGTRLTVT.

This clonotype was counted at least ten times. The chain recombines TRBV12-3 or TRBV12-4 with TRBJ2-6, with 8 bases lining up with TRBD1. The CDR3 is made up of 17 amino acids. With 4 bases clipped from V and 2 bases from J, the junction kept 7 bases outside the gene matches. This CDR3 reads CASSYLTGAAGANVLTF. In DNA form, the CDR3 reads TGTGCCAGCAGTTACCTGACAGGGGCGGCTGGGGCCAACGTCCTGACTTTC.

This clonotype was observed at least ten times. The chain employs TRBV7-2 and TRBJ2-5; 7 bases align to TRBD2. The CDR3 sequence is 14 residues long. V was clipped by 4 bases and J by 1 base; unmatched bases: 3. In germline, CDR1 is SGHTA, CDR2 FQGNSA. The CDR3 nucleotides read TGTGCCAGCAGCTCCCAGCGGGGCCAAGAGACCCAGTACTTC. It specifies CASSSQRGQETQYF.